This passage covers 8 T cell receptor beta chains from one sample sequenced in a study of T-cell reconstitution after alpha-beta-depleted transplantation in children. A library of TCRbeta sequences, prepared with unique molecular identifiers, was generated. One entry per CDR3 protein, called by TCRdb with MiXCR from the PCR reads. This sample yields about 150,000 distinct CDR3 sequences, of which around 8.8% are seen a single time; around 18% belongs to the top ten. Sequencing was performed on PBMCs, mostly from graft donor cells, taken 180 days after TCRalphabeta/CD19-depleted stem cell transplant. The receptors originated from a female patient aged 2-9 years who had a stem cell transplant for congenital amegakaryocytic thrombocytopenia, so the T cells may come from the graft donor.

The CDR3 DNA reads TGTGCCAGCAGCCACCGAGGCGTCTACGAGCAGTACTTC. It specifies CASSHRGVYEQYF. The J gene is TRBJ2-7, the V gene TRBV14; D remains unclear. This CDR3 region has 13 residues. Germline V CDR1 and CDR2: SGHDN, FVKESK. V lost 3 bases to trimming and J lost 3 bases, with 9 bases between them.

The table lists this clonotype with many counts. The rearrangement uses TRBV3-1 and TRBJ1-1, with D uncertain. Trimming took 3 bases from V and 8 from J, leaving 10 bases between them. The germline V gene has CDR1 LGHDT and CDR2 YNNKEL (reference sequence). The CDR3 runs 12 residues. The CDR3 nucleotides read TGTGCCAGCAGCCATTTGTTGTCGGAAGCTTTCTTT. It encodes CASSHLLSEAFF.

This clonotype was counted at least ten times. This chain links TRBV15 with TRBJ2-1; 10 bases map to TRBD1. The CDR3 is made up of 15 amino acids. V lost 4 bases and J lost 9; bases outside the gene matches: 9. CDR1 is LNHNV, CDR2 YYDKDF, per germline (reference sequence). The CDR3 region is CATSKPGQGWSEQFF. The DNA for the CDR3 is TGTGCCACCAGCAAACCGGGACAGGGGTGGAGTGAGCAGTTCTTC.

The genes are TRBV5-6 and TRBJ2-7; 7 bases fit TRBD1. With V trimmed by 9 bases and J by 3 bases, 12 bases remained unmatched. Germline loops: CDR1 SGHDT, CDR2 YYEEEE. This CDR3 has 14 residues. In nucleotides, the CDR3 is TGTGCCATGGGCCCCGGGACAGTCTGCTACGAGCAGTACTTC. Translating gives CAMGPGTVCYEQYF. The whole variable domain, remainder taken from reference TRBV5-6 and TRBJ2-7, is DAGVTQSPTHLIKTRGQQVTLRCSPKSGHDTVSWYQQALGQGPQFIFQYYEEEERQRGNFPDRFSGHQFPNYSSELNVNALLLGDSALYLCAMGPGTVCYEQYFGPGTRLTVT.

This clonotype came up a few times. V usage is TRBV20-1 and J usage is TRBJ1-1; no clear D gene. The V end was cut by 1 base, the J end by 5 bases, with 5 bases between. This CDR3 region has 11 residues. Looked up from germline, CDR1 is DFQATT and CDR2 is SNEGSKA (reference sequence). CDR3 nucleotides: TGCAGTGCTAGAGCAAGGACTGAAGCTTTCTTT. Its translation is CSARARTEAFF.

In its sample, this clonotype was seen a few times. V and J are TRBV7-2 and TRBJ2-7; tentative D call: TRBD1 (5 bases). CDR1 is SGHTA and CDR2 is FQGNSA in the germline V gene. CDR3 length: 17 amino acids. Trimming shortened V by 3 bases and J by 2 bases, and 20 bases separated the two germline ends. The CDR3 reads CASSFELGQGRTYEQYF. In DNA, the CDR3 is TGTGCCAGCAGCTTCGAGCTCGGGCAGGGAAGGACCTACGAGCAGTACTTC.

This clonotype has more than one count but fewer than ten. The J gene is TRBJ2-6, the V gene TRBV28; D is uncertain. CDR3 length: 16 residues. Germline V CDR1 and CDR2: MDHEN, SYDVKM. With 2 bases removed from V and 4 bases from J, the gap between germline ends came to 12 bases. The CDR3 here is CASSLIRARGANVLTF. In nucleotides, the CDR3 is TGTGCCAGCAGTTTAATTCGGGCAAGGGGGGCCAACGTCCTGACTTTC. The full variable domain, in which reference TRBV28 and TRBJ2-6 provide the parts outside the CDR3, is DVKVTQSSRYLVKRTGEKVFLECVQDMDHENMFWYRQDPGLGLRLIYFSYDVKMKEKGDIPEGYSVSREKKERFSLILESASTNQTSMYLCASSLIRARGANVLTFGAGSRLTVL.

This clonotype was detected ten times or more. This chain joins TRBV28 and TRBJ1-4; TRBD1 might be the D (6 bases). In germline, CDR1 is MDHEN, CDR2 SYDVKM. With 6 bases removed from V and 8 bases from J, the gap between germline ends came to 13 bases. The CDR3 spans 13 residues. Here the CDR3 DNA reads TGTGCCAGCAGCAGCCGGACAGTCGAAAAACTGTTTTTT. Its translation is CASSSRTVEKLFF.